One sample yielded the 27 T cell receptor beta chains listed below, sequenced in a study of blood T cell repertoires in COVID-19. This table comes from immunoSEQ multiplex PCR, and its TCRdb copy is limited to in-frame clones, with some not included. This sample carries 150,000 to 200,000 clones, approximately 87% of them seen once, and the ten largest clones take about 9.4%. Source material: peripheral blood. The receptors derive from a woman aged 70-85 years with COVID-19, enrolled during active disease.

The V call is TRBV5-1, the J call TRBJ1-4, with D possibly matching TRBD1 (6 bases). The CDR3 contains 14 residues. Germline CDR1 reads SGHRS; CDR2 reads YFSETQ. The V end was cut by 0 bases, the J end by 8 bases, with 11 bases between. The CDR3 nucleotides are TGCGCCAGCAGCTTGGGCAGGGGTGGGGAAAAACTGTTTTTT. Its protein product is CASSLGRGGEKLFF.

V and J are TRBV18 and TRBJ2-7, with 8 nucleotides matching TRBD1. V trimming: 3 bases; J trimming: 6 bases; junction bases outside the gene matches: 10. The CDR3 consists of 15 residues. Germline V gene data show CDR1 as KGHSH and CDR2 as LQKENI. CDR3 sequence reads: CASSPGQGTPAEQYF. The CDR3 nucleotides read TGTGCCAGCTCACCTGGACAGGGAACACCTGCCGAGCAGTACTTC.

The chain combines TRBV7-9 with TRBJ2-5; D may be TRBD2 (6 bases). Trimming took off 1 base at V and 5 bases at J, with 17 bases between the two ends. The CDR3 spans 16 residues. Germline CDR1 reads SEHNR; CDR2 reads FQNEAQ (reference sequence). CDR3 nucleotides: TGTGCCAGCAGCTTAGGAGGCCTGGCAGGGACTGAGACCCAGTACTTC. Its protein product is CASSLGGLAGTETQYF.

The chain links TRBV24-1 to TRBJ2-2; TRBD1 is a possible D gene (5 bases). This CDR3 is 14 amino acids long. Germline CDR1 KGHDR, CDR2 SFDVKD. V was shortened by 6 bases and J by 3 bases, with 10 bases between the two germline ends. CDR3 in amino acids: CATSTGRDTGELFF. The CDR3, as DNA: TGTGCCACCAGTACAGGACGAGACACCGGGGAGCTGTTTTTT.

This chain joins TRBV28 and TRBJ1-2, with TRBD1 identical over 7 bases. J was trimmed by 3 bases and V by 7 bases; bases with no gene match: 14. CDR1 and CDR2 (germline): MDHEN, SYDVKM. The CDR3 totals 16 residues. CDR3 DNA: TGTGCCAGCAAGGGGGGTGGGACAGTCGGGGACTATGGCTACACCTTC. Translated: CASKGGGTVGDYGYTF.

The CDR3 region is CASKLRPGGYRYEQYF. The CDR3 bases are TGTGCCAGCAAACTGAGGCCGGGGGGGTACAGGTACGAGCAGTACTTC. The chain combines TRBV5-8 with TRBJ2-7; 8 bases are a match to TRBD2. The CDR3 has 16 residues. Germline CDR1 is SGHTS and CDR2 is YDEGEE. V was pared by 6 bases and J by 4 bases, with 15 bases of the junction left unmatched.

The chain uses TRBV6-6 and TRBJ1-5, with 7 bases that match TRBD1. The CDR3 has 15 amino acids. The germline V gene has CDR1 MNHNY and CDR2 SVGAGI (reference sequence). V was clipped by 5 bases and J by 1 base; unmatched bases: 5. CDR3 DNA: TGTGCCAGCAGTCTTAAGGGGGCGAGCAATCAGCCCCAGCATTTT. Its translation: CASSLKGASNQPQHF.

The gene calls are TRBV25-1 and TRBJ1-2; a weak D match, TRBD1 (5 bases). Deletions cut 4 bases from V and 3 bases from J, with 12 bases between. Germline-derived CDR1 and CDR2 are MGHDK and SYGVNS. CDR3 length equals 14 residues. The CDR3 loop is CASSASDRDYGYTF. In DNA, the CDR3 is TGTGCCAGCAGTGCAAGCGACAGAGACTATGGCTACACCTTC.

This clone was seen a single time. The chain joins TRBV6-6 to TRBJ1-5; 9 nucleotides agree with TRBD1. This CDR3 has 13 residues. The V and J ends lost 11 bases and 8 bases, in that order; junction bases with no gene match: 10. Germline V CDR1 and CDR2: MNHNY, SVGAGI (reference sequence). CDR3 sequence reads: CAANRGRIEPQHF. CDR3 DNA sequence: TGTGCCGCCAACAGGGGGCGCATTGAGCCCCAGCATTTT.

The chain couples TRBV25-1 to TRBJ1-6; 7 nucleotides align to TRBD1. The V segment lost 6 bases and the J segment 4 bases; nucleotides outside the gene matches: 9. This CDR3 has 16 residues. CDR1 MGHDK and CDR2 SYGVNS come from the germline V gene. The CDR3 loop is CASSQTGERYNSPLHF. The CDR3 DNA reads as TGTGCCAGCAGCCAAACAGGGGAAAGGTATAATTCACCCCTCCACTTT.

The chain uses TRBV19 and TRBJ1-5; weak D call: TRBD1 (5 bases). Germline loops: CDR1 LNHDA, CDR2 SQIVND (reference sequence). V shed 3 bases and J shed 5 bases, with 11 bases lying between them. CDR3 length equals 14 residues. In nucleotides, the CDR3 is TGTGCCAGTAGTATGGACGCGGGGGATCAGCCCCAGCATTTT. Residues: CASSMDAGDQPQHF.

This rearrangement joins TRBV28 to TRBJ2-3; TRBD2 aligns across 8 bases. The CDR3 sequence is 15 residues long. The trim removed 5 bases at V and 3 bases at J, leaving 7 bases unmatched. Germline CDR1 MDHEN, CDR2 SYDVKM. The DNA of the CDR3 is TGTGCCAGCAGTCTCAGCGGGGGTGGTACAGATACGCAGTATTTT. Its translation is CASSLSGGGTDTQYF.

V gene TRBV7-3 combines with J gene TRBJ1-1; TRBD1 might be the D (6 bases). This CDR3 comprises 14 residues. V was pared by 6 bases and J by 0 bases, with 11 bases between. The germline gives CDR1 SGHTA, CDR2 FQGTGA. The DNA for the CDR3 is TGTGCCAGCAGATTTGGACAGTTGAACACTGAAGCTTTCTTT. Translated, it gives CASRFGQLNTEAFF.

This sequence joins TRBV4-1 and TRBJ1-4, with TRBD1 matching 8 bases. The CDR3 has 16 amino acids. V trimming: 2 bases; J trimming: 8 bases; junction bases outside the gene matches: 10. The germline V gene encodes CDR1 MGHRA and CDR2 YSYEKL. CDR3 region: CASSQTKDRAREKLFF. The CDR3 bases are TGCGCCAGCAGCCAAACGAAGGACAGGGCCCGGGAAAAACTGTTTTTT.

V gene TRBV21-1 combines with J gene TRBJ1-1; the table's D call TRBD1 went unverified against the DNA. TRBV21-1 is a pseudogene. CDR3 length: 16 residues. CDR3 loop: CATSQRGTRMNTEAFF. For the CDR3, the DNA is TGTGCCACCTCCCAAAGGGGGACCAGGATGAACACTGAAGCTTTCTTT.

The gene calls are TRBV6-6 and TRBJ2-7, with a tentative D call TRBD1 (7 bases). The V and J ends lost 2 bases and 2 bases respectively, with 10 bases between them. This CDR3 comprises 14 residues. CDR1 is MNHNY, CDR2 SVGAGI, per germline (reference sequence). The CDR3 nucleotides read TGTGCCAGCAGTTACGCGGGACAGACCTACGAGCAGTACTTC. Protein product: CASSYAGQTYEQYF.

A single count supports this clone. The CDR3 reads CASSFQQNQETQYF. In DNA, the CDR3 is TGTGCCAGCAGCTTTCAACAGAACCAAGAGACCCAGTACTTC. V gene TRBV7-2 combines with J gene TRBJ2-5; D is unclear. Between the trimmed V and J ends, which lost 3 bases and 0 bases, there was a span of 8 bases. CDR3 length equals 14 residues. Germline V gene lookup returns CDR1 SGHTA and CDR2 FQGNSA.

The chain is built from TRBV6-6 and TRBJ2-5; D might be TRBD1 (5 bases). Germline V gene data show CDR1 as MNHNY and CDR2 as SVGAGI (reference sequence). There are 13 residues in the CDR3. V lost 9 bases and J lost 1, with 12 bases in between. CDR3 loop: CASRGILQETQYF. The CDR3 nucleotides are TGTGCCAGTAGGGGTATTCTCCAAGAGACCCAGTACTTC.

In DNA form, the CDR3 reads TGTGCCAGCAGCTTCGGGACAGGGGGCGAAAAACTGTTTTTT. Translating it yields CASSFGTGGEKLFF. V and J are TRBV5-4 and TRBJ1-4; 12 nucleotides line up with TRBD1. Germline V gene lookup returns CDR1 SGHNT and CDR2 YYREEE (reference sequence). The CDR3 has 14 amino acids. V gave up 2 bases and J gave up 8 bases; unmatched junction bases: 1.

This clone was picked up a small number of times. The chain employs TRBV5-5 and TRBJ1-2, with D perhaps matching TRBD1 (6 bases). V was shortened by 1 base and J by 6 bases, with 10 bases between the two germline ends. Looked up from germline, CDR1 is SGHKS and CDR2 is YYEKEE (reference sequence). There are 13 residues in the CDR3. The CDR3 DNA is TGTGCCAGCAGCTTGACAGGGTTCAATGGCTACACCTTC. Protein sequence: CASSLTGFNGYTF.

CDR3 bases: TGTGCCATCAGTGACGACAGGGGTGGTCGGGAGCAGTTCTTC. This sequence encodes CAISDDRGGREQFF. The rearrangement links TRBV10-3 to TRBJ2-1; 8 bases map to TRBD1. The V and J ends lost 3 bases and 10 bases, in that order; junction bases with no gene match: 8. This CDR3 is built from 14 residues. Per germline, CDR1 ENHRY and CDR2 SYGVKD.

CDR3 residues: CASSRSKTGGGNEQFF. In nucleotides, the CDR3 is TGCGCCAGCAGTAGAAGTAAGACAGGGGGAGGCAATGAGCAGTTCTTC. The rearrangement links TRBV10-2 to TRBJ2-1; 9 bases line up with TRBD1. The CDR3 is made up of 16 amino acids. The V and J ends lost 5 bases and 6 bases, in that order; junction bases with no gene match: 11. Germline CDR1 WSHSY, CDR2 SAAADI.

V and J are TRBV18 and TRBJ1-5; a weak D match, TRBD1 (6 bases). CDR3 length: 14 amino acids. CDR1 is KGHSH, CDR2 LQKENI, per germline. The V and J ends lost 2 bases and 6 bases respectively, with 11 bases between them. CDR3 residues: CASSPGQTLQPQHF. Written as DNA, the CDR3 is TGTGCCAGCTCACCAGGACAGACCCTTCAGCCCCAGCATTTT.

The rearrangement joins TRBV30 to TRBJ1-2; a possible D gene is TRBD1 (6 bases). The germline V gene has CDR1 GTSNPN and CDR2 SVGIG (reference sequence). This CDR3 has 12 amino acids. V dropped 1 base and J dropped 5 bases, with 8 bases sitting between them. The CDR3 sequence is CAWSEGDYGYTF. The DNA of the CDR3 is TGTGCCTGGAGTGAGGGGGATTATGGCTACACCTTC. The whole variable domain, filled in from reference TRBV30 and TRBJ1-2, reads SQTIHQWPATLVQPVGSPLSLECTVEGTSNPNLYWYRQAAGRGLQLLFYSVGIGQISSEVPQNLSASRPQDRQFILSSKKLLLSDSGFYLCAWSEGDYGYTFGSGTRLTVV.

This chain uses TRBV19 with TRBJ1-1; D unclear. Germline assignment: CDR1 LNHDA and CDR2 SQIVND (reference sequence). Trimming stripped 3 bases from V and 1 base from J, with 12 bases between. This CDR3 contains 15 residues. The CDR3 region is CASSIMGAGNTEAFF. Written as DNA, the CDR3 is TGTGCCAGTAGTATTATGGGAGCGGGGAACACTGAAGCTTTCTTT.

Only one count was recorded for this clone. The gene calls are TRBV3-1 (or the pseudogene TRBV3-2) and TRBJ1-2, with D perhaps matching TRBD1 (6 bases). The germline V gene has CDR1 LGHDT and CDR2 YNNKEL (reference sequence). The length of the CDR3 is 13 residues. V was cut by 4 bases and J by 7 bases, with 13 bases left in between. CDR3 bases: TGTGCCAGCAGCCGGTGGCAGGGGTCTGGCTACACCTTC. Its protein product is CASSRWQGSGYTF.

The rearrangement joins TRBV3-1 (or the pseudogene TRBV3-2) to TRBJ2-5; 14 positions agree with TRBD2. Losses at the gene ends were 4 bases for V and 4 bases for J; bases not matched to a gene: 8. Germline V gene lookup returns CDR1 LGHDT and CDR2 YNNKEL (reference sequence). The CDR3 is 17 residues long. CDR3: CASSPDRLAGGLETQYF. CDR3 nucleotides: TGTGCCAGCAGCCCCGACCGACTAGCGGGGGGGCTAGAGACCCAGTACTTC.